This TCR beta chain was recovered during a study of cytomegalovirus exposure and HLA in healthy donors. Trimming pared 2 bases from V and 0 bases from J, leaving 10 bases between. The CDR3 extends over 15 amino acids. The germline V gene has CDR1 SEHNR and CDR2 FQNEAQ (reference sequence). PCR employed 60 Vbeta and 13 Jbeta primers. The repertoire was sequenced with immunoSEQ multiplex PCR; TCRdb's copy has only in-frame clones and lacks some. The sample carries almost 95,000 clones, 50% to 75% recorded once. This TCR was recovered from a man aged 25-40 years in good health and CMV-seronegative. This sequence joins TRBV7-9 and TRBJ1-2; D possibly corresponds to TRBD1 (5 bases). Input material: PBMCs. CDR3: CASSLNPRANYGYTF. Written as DNA, the CDR3 is TGTGCCAGCAGCTTAAATCCCAGGGCTAACTATGGCTACACCTTC.